This T cell receptor (beta chain) was found in a study of Graves' ophthalmopathy and Graves' hyperthyroidism. Moderate-to-severe activity, CAS at least 3, NOSPECS at least 4 and duration under 3 months characterized donors with ophthalmopathy. Clinicians made diagnoses from clinical symptoms, serum thyroxine, TRAb, thyroid ultrasound and orbital computed tomography. Findings and limits, study-wide: Blood shared most expanded thyroid clonotypes above 0.001 frequency. Discrimination between ophthalmopathy and stable hyperthyroidism by a 13-signature model showed roughly 88% sensitivity and almost 83% specificity.

Germline V gene data show CDR1 as LGHDT and CDR2 as YNNKEL (reference sequence). Trimming took 1 base from V and 10 from J, leaving 11 bases between them. CDR3 length equals 13 residues. This clonotype was recorded many times. Its matching antigen is unknown. The authors amplified TCR beta CDR3 regions, and they did so from RNA transcripts for repertoire sequencing. Following a first-round RT-PCR that used HTBI primers, a second-round multiplex PCR was carried out. TCRdb reprocessed the multiplex PCR reads via MiXCR and lists one record per CDR3 protein. The sample lists 200,000 to 250,000 distinct CDR3 sequences; around a fifth were seen once.

The specimen sequenced was peripheral blood. This receptor was taken from a woman aged 45-65 years with Graves' ophthalmopathy. V is TRBV3-1 and J is TRBJ1-5; D unresolved. In DNA form, the CDR3 reads TGTGCCAGCAGCCAAGTCTCCTCGTTTCCCCAGCATTTT. Protein sequence: CASSQVSSFPQHF. The full variable domain, completed using reference TRBV3-1 and TRBJ1-5, is DTAVSQTPKYLVTQMGNDKSIKCEQNLGHDTMYWYKQDSKKFLKIMFSYNNKELIINETVPNRFSPKSPDKAHLNLHINSLELGDSAVYFCASSQVSSFPQHFGDGTRLSIL.